These T cell receptor beta chains were read from a single sample in a study of control samples from healthy donors and cancer patients. The method was immunoSEQ multiplex PCR; TCRdb's version includes in-frame clones alone and lacks a portion of them. Among approximately 120,000 clones listed, roughly nine tenths were seen once. The specimen sequenced was blood. The origin of the receptors is a human donor in good health. The donor label of this sample is uncertain. Each CDR3 is given with its conserved first and last residue. D genes are given only for firm matches. Size values are once, few and many counts, or a class for expanded clones, and some rows have none.

d_gene	v_gene	abundance	j_gene	CDR3aa	CDR3nt
.	TRBV7-4	.	TRBJ1-6	CASSLVGEWQGFYCSPLHF	TGTGCCAGCAGCTTAGTGGGGGAATGGCAGGGCTTTTATTGTTCACCCCTCCACTTT
.	TRBV24-1	.	TRBJ1-5	CATSDLNSNQPQHF	TGTGCCACCAGTGATTTGAACAGTAATCAGCCCCAGCATTTT
TRBD1	TRBV2	.	TRBJ2-7	CASTAGTGILYEQYF	TGTGCCAGCACTGCCGGGACAGGGATCCTCTACGAGCAGTACTTC
TRBD2	TRBV11-2	.	TRBJ2-1	CASSLTSGGTYNEQFF	TGTGCCAGCAGCTTAACTAGCGGGGGTACCTACAATGAGCAGTTCTTC
.	TRBV10-2	.	TRBJ1-1	CASSDRFTEAFF	TGCGCCAGCAGTGATCGGTTTACTGAAGCTTTCTTT
TRBD2	TRBV10-2	.	TRBJ2-1	CASSEGLAGPYNEQFF	TGCGCCAGCAGTGAGGGACTAGCGGGCCCCTACAATGAGCAGTTCTTC
.	TRBV12-3/TRBV12-4	few	TRBJ1-4	CASIYGSGEKLFF	TGTGCCAGCATTTATGGGTCTGGTGAAAAACTGTTTTTT
.	TRBV2	.	TRBJ1-3	CASITLPGLGGNTIYF	TGTGCCAGCATCACATTGCCAGGTTTAGGTGGAAACACCATATATTTT
.	TRBV2	.	TRBJ2-3	CASSDGLGGTDTQYF	TGTGCCAGCAGTGACGGTTTAGGGGGGACAGATACGCAGTATTTT
TRBD1	TRBV5-1	few	TRBJ1-5	CASSAGQGAGQPQHF	TGCGCCAGCAGCGCGGGACAGGGGGCAGGGCAGCCCCAGCATTTT
TRBD1	TRBV18	.	TRBJ1-6	CASSGTGSSPLHF	TGTGCCAGCTCCGGGACAGGGAGCTCACCCCTCCACTTT
.	TRBV12-3/TRBV12-4	.	TRBJ2-2	CACRGPWPGELFF	TGTGCCTGCAGGGGCCCCTGGCCCGGGGAGCTGTTTTTT